This T cell receptor (beta chain) is from a study of regulatory T cells in long-lasting Graves disease. This clonotype was counted a few times. In building TCR beta libraries, iRepertoire HTBI primers were used together with Arm-PCR of CDR3 regions. Original processing methods: Among the samples, 60 to 75 TRBV and around 15 TRBJ segments were identified. In TCRdb, the multiplex PCR reads were re-called with MiXCR into one record per CDR3 protein. The V and J calls shown here were made by TCRdb, not taken from the authors' results. The sample lists roughly 400,000 distinct CDR3 sequences; 16% were seen once. Time point denoted: newly diagnosed GD, antithyroid drugs for less than 3 months. Extracted RNA from PBMCs served as the source of the TCR library. The J segment lost 4 bases and the V segment lost 0 bases, leaving 4 bases of the junction unmatched. Germline V gives CDR1 SGHRS, CDR2 YFSETQ. This CDR3 has 17 amino acids.

The same sample was also used in a study of T cells in Graves' hyperthyroidism and ophthalmopathy. This second report adds: HTBI primers were used for first-round RT-PCR of the TCR CDR3. Most thyroid clonotypes with frequency above 0.001 were detected in blood.

The chain recombines TRBV5-1 with TRBJ2-2; 12 positions match TRBD2. The sequence was collected from a woman under 30 with Graves disease. The sequences come from peripheral blood mononuclear cells (PBMCs), collected at new diagnosis, from a patient treated with antithyroid drugs. CDR3 DNA sequence: TGCGCCAGCAGCTTGGCGACTAGCGGGAGTTTCACCGGGGAGCTGTTTTTT. This encodes CASSLATSGSFTGELFF.